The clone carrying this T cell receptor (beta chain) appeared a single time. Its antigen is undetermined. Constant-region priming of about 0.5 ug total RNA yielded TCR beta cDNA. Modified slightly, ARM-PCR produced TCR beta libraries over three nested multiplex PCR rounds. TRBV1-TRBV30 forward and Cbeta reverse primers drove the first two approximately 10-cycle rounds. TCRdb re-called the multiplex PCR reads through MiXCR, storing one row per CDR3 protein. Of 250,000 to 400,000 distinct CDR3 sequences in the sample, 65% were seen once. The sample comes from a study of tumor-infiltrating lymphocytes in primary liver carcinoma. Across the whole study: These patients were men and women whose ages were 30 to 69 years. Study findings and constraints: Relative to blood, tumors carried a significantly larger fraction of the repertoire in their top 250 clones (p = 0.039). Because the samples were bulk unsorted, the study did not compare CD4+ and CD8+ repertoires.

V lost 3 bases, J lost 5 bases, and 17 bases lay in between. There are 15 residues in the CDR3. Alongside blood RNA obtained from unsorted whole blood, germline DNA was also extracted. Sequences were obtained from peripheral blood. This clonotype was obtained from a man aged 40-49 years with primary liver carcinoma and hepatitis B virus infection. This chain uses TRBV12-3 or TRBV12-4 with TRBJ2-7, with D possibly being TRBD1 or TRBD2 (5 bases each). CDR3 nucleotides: TGTGCCAGCAGTTTGGGAGCTAGCAGGGACGACGAGCAGTACTTC. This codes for CASSLGASRDDEQYF.